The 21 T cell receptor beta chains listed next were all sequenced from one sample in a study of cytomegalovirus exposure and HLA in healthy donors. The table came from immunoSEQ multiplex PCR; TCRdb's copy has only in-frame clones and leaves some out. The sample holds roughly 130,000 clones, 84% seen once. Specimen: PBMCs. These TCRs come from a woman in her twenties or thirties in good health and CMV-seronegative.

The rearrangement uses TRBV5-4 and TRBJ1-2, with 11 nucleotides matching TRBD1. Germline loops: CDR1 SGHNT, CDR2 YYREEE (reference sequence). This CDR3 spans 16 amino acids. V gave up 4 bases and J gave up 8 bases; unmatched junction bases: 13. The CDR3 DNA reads TGTGCCAGCAGCGAGAGGAGGACAGGGGGCAACCCGGGCTACACCTTC. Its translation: CASSERRTGGNPGYTF.

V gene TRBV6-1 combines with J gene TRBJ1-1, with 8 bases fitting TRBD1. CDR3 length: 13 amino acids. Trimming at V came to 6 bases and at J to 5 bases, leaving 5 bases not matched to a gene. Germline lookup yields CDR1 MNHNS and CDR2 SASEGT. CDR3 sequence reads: CASSGQGNTEAFF. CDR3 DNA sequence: TGTGCCAGCAGCGGACAGGGAAATACTGAAGCTTTCTTT.

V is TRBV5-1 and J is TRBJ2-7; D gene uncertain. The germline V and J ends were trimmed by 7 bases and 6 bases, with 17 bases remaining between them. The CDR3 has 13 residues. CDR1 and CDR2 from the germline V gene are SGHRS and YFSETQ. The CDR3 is CASRSRPLGEQYF. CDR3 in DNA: TGCGCCAGCCGAAGCAGGCCGTTAGGCGAGCAGTACTTC.

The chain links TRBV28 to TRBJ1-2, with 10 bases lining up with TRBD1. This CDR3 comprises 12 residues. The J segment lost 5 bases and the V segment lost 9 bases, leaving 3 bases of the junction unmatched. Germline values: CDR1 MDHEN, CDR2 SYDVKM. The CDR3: CASGDRGYGYTF. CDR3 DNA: TGTGCCAGTGGGGACAGGGGATATGGCTACACCTTC.

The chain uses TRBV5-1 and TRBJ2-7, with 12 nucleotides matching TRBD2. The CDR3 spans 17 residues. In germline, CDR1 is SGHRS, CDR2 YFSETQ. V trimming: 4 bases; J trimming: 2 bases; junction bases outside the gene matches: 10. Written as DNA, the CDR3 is TGCGCCAGCAGCGCGTGGACTAGCGGGGAGACCCCCTACGAGCAGTACTTC. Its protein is CASSAWTSGETPYEQYF.

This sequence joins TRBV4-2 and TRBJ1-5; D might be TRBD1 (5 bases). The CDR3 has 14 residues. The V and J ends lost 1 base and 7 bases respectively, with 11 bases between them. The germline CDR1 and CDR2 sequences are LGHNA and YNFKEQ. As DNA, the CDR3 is TGTGCCAGCAGCCAAGCCAGGGTTGGCCAGCCCCAGCATTTT. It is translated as CASSQARVGQPQHF.

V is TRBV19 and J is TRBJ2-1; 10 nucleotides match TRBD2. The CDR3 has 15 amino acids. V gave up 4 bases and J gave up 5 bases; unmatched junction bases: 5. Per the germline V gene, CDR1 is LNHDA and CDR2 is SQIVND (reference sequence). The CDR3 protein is CASSTLAGVDNEQFF. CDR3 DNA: TGTGCCAGTAGTACTCTAGCGGGGGTCGACAATGAGCAGTTCTTC.

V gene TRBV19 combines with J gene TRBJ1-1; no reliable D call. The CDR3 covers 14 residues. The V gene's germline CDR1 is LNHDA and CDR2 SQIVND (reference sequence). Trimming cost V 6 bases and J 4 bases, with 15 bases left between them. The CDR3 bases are TGTGCCAGTAGCTGGATTCGGTCGGGCACTGAAGCTTTCTTT. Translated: CASSWIRSGTEAFF. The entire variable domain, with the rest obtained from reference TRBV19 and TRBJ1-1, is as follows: DGGITQSPKYLFRKEGQNVTLSCEQNLNHDAMYWYRQDPGQGLRLIYYSQIVNDFQKGDIAEGYSVSREKKESFPLTVTSAQKNPTAFYLCASSWIRSGTEAFFGQGTRLTVV.

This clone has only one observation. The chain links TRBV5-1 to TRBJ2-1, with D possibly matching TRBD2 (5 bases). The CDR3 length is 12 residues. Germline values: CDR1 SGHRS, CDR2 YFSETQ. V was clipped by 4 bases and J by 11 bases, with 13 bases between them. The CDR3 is CASSLSGEKQFF. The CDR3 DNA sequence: TGCGCCAGCAGCCTGTCCGGGGAAAAGCAGTTCTTC.

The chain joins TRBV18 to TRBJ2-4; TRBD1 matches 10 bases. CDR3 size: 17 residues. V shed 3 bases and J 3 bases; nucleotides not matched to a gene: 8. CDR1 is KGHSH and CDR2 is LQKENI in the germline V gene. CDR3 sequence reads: CASSPLDRGYLKNIQYF. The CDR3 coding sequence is TGTGCCAGCTCACCTTTGGACAGGGGGTACCTCAAAAACATTCAGTACTTC. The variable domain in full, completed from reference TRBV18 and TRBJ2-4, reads NAGVMQNPRHLVRRRGQEARLRCSPMKGHSHVYWYRQLPEEGLKFMVYLQKENIIDESGMPKERFSAEFPKEGPSILRIQQVVRGDSAAYFCASSPLDRGYLKNIQYFGAGTRLSVL.

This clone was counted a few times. The CDR3 region is CASSPAEDYGYTF. The CDR3 nucleotides are TGTGCCAGCAGTCCTGCGGAGGACTATGGCTACACCTTC. J is TRBJ1-2 and V is TRBV6-6; D not resolved. CDR1 and CDR2 from the germline V gene are MNHNY and SVGAGI (reference sequence). CDR3 length: 13 residues. The V end was cut by 5 bases, the J end by 3 bases, with 10 bases between.

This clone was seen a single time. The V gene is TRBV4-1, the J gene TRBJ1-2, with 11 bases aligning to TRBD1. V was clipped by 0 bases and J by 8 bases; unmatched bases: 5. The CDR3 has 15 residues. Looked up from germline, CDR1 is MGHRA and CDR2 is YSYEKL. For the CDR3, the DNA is TGCGCCAGCAGCCAAGAGTGGACAGGGGGCCGGGGCTACACCTTC. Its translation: CASSQEWTGGRGYTF.

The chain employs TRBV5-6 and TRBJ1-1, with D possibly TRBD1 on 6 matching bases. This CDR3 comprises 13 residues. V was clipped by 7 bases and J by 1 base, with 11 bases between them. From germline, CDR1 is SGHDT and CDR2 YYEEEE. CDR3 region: CASRSGQNTEAFF. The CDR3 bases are TGTGCCAGCCGCTCGGGACAGAACACTGAAGCTTTCTTT.

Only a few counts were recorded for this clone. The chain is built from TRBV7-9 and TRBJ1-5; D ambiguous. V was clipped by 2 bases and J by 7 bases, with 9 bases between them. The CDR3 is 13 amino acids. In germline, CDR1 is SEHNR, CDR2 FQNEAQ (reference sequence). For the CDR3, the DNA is TGTGCCAGCAGCTTAACCGACGGGCAGCCCCAGCATTTT. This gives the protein CASSLTDGQPQHF.

CDR3 loop: CSVSDRRGPSYEQYF. The CDR3, as DNA: TGCAGCGTTTCGGACAGGCGGGGCCCCTCCTACGAGCAGTACTTC. V gene TRBV29-1 combines with J gene TRBJ2-7; possibly TRBD1 for D (7 bases). The CDR3 totals 15 residues. The V and J ends lost 5 bases and 0 bases respectively, with 17 bases between them. Germline V gene lookup returns CDR1 SQVTM and CDR2 ANQGSEA.

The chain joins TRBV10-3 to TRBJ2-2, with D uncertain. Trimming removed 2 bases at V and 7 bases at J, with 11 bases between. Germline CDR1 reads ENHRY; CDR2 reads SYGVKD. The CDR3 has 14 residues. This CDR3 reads CAISEPGIVGELFF. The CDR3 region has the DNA TGTGCCATCAGTGAGCCAGGAATAGTCGGGGAGCTGTTTTTT.

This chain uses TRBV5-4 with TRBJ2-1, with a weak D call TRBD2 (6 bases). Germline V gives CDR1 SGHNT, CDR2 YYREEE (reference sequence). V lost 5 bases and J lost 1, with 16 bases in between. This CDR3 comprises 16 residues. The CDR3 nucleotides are TGTGCCAGCAGTCCAATTCTGGGACTGTCCTACAATGAGCAGTTCTTC. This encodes CASSPILGLSYNEQFF.

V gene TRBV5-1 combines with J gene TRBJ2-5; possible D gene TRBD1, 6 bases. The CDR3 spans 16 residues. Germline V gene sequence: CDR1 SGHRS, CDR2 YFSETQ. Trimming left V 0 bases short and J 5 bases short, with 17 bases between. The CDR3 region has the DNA TGCGCCAGCAGCTTGGGTGCCCAGGGGTCGGTGGAGACCCAGTACTTC. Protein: CASSLGAQGSVETQYF.

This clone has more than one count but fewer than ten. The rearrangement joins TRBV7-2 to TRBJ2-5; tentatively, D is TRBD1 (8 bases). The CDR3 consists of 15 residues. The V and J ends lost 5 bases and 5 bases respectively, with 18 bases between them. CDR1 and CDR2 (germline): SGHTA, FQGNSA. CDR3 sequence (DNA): TGTGCCAGCAGCCCTAGGACAGGGAGGGAGGAGACCCAGTACTTC. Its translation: CASSPRTGREETQYF.

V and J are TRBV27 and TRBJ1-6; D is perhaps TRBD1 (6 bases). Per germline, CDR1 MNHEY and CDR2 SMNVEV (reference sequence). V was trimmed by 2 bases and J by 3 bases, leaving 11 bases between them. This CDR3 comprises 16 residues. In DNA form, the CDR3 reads TGTGCCAGCAGTTTAGCACAGGGTCTCTATAATTCACCCCTCCACTTT. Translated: CASSLAQGLYNSPLHF.

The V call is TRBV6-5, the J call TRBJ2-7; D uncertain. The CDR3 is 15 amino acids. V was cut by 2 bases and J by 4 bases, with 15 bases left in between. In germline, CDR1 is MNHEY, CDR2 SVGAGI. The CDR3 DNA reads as TGTGCCAGCAGTTACGACAACCTACCTTCTTACGAGCAGTACTTC. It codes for CASSYDNLPSYEQYF.